A selection of T cell receptor beta chains follows, all from one sample in a study of cytomegalovirus exposure and HLA in healthy donors. Assay: immunoSEQ multiplex PCR; the TCRdb copy retains only in-frame clones and omits some. The sample includes some 120,000 clones, approximately 80% of them seen just once. Source material: PBMCs. These receptors all come from a woman younger than 45 in good health and CMV-seronegative. CDR3s include the opening cysteine and the closing phenylalanine or tryptophan. The D gene is left open where the match is weak. Clone size is given for some rows only: seen once, a few or many times, or a class if the clone is expanded.

TRBJ2-1,TRBV21-1,-,12,-,CASSKILEAQFF,TGTGCCAGCAGCAAAATCCTAGAGGCGCAGTTCTTC
TRBJ1-2,TRBV6-1,once,13,TRBD1,CASSPTGGHGYTF,TGTGCCAGCAGCCCGACAGGGGGCCATGGCTACACCTTC
TRBJ1-5,TRBV6-5,once,12,-,CASSTINQPQHF,TGTGCCAGCAGTACTATTAATCAGCCCCAGCATTTT
TRBJ1-4,TRBV5-1,-,18,TRBD1,CASSSGTGSGRANEKLFF,TGCGCCAGCAGCTCCGGGACAGGGAGTGGGCGGGCTAATGAAAAACTGTTTTTT
TRBJ2-3,TRBV4-1,-,17,TRBD2,CASSQGFGGGLGDTQYF,TGCGCCAGCAGCCAAGGATTCGGGGGAGGGCTTGGAGATACGCAGTATTTT
TRBJ2-1,TRBV6-1,-,18,TRBD2,CASSDPPGFSGKGNEQFF,TGTGCCAGCAGTGATCCTCCGGGGTTTAGCGGGAAGGGCAATGAGCAGTTCTTC
TRBJ2-7,TRBV5-4,-,16,TRBD2,CASSTGTSGIIYEQYF,TGTGCCAGCAGCACCGGGACTAGCGGGATTATCTACGAGCAGTACTTC
TRBJ1-4,TRBV19,-,14,TRBD1,CASRAGQGNEKLFF,TGTGCCAGTAGAGCGGGACAGGGAAATGAAAAACTGTTTTTT
TRBJ2-7,TRBV15,-,16,-,CATSRGRTGVLYEQYF,TGTGCCACCAGCAGGGGGAGGACAGGCGTTCTCTACGAGCAGTACTTC
TRBJ2-2,TRBV28,-,15,TRBD2,CASSLGGDNTGELFF,TGTGCCAGCAGTTTGGGAGGGGATAACACCGGGGAGCTGTTTTTT
TRBJ2-1,TRBV7-3,-,13,-,CASSFKVTGEQFF,TGTGCCAGCAGCTTTAAAGTGACGGGTGAGCAGTTCTTC
TRBJ2-7,TRBV12-5,-,16,-,CASGFHIPGQSDEQYF,TGTGCTAGTGGTTTCCATATTCCGGGACAAAGCGACGAGCAGTACTTC
TRBJ1-5,TRBV7-8,-,16,TRBD1,CASSLGTGNSNQPQHF,TGTGCCAGCAGCCTAGGGACAGGGAATAGCAATCAGCCCCAGCATTTT
TRBJ2-5,TRBV6-5,-,15,-,CASSTLLAGQETQYF,TGTGCCAGCAGTACACTGCTTGCGGGGCAAGAGACCCAGTACTTC
TRBJ2-5,TRBV15,-,15,-,CATSRDLGVQETQYF,TGTGCCACCAGCAGAGATCTGGGCGTACAAGAGACCCAGTACTTC
TRBJ1-1,TRBV10-1,few,13,-,CASSRTESTEAFF,TGCGCCAGCAGTCGTACTGAATCCACTGAAGCTTTCTTT
TRBJ2-7,TRBV10-2,once,18,TRBD2,CASRVTPAPLAGEDEQYF,TGCGCCAGCAGGGTGACACCAGCGCCTCTAGCGGGAGAAGACGAGCAGTACTTC
TRBJ1-1,TRBV10-1,few,14,-,CASSESGGTTEAFF,TGCGCCAGCAGTGAGTCGGGGGGTACCACTGAAGCTTTCTTT
TRBJ2-3,TRBV28,-,14,TRBD2,CASKSGTSTDTQYF,TGTGCCAGCAAAAGCGGGACTAGCACAGATACGCAGTATTTT
TRBJ2-5,TRBV10-3,-,15,-,CAISEETGAQETQYF,TGTGCCATCAGTGAGGAGACAGGAGCACAAGAGACCCAGTACTTC
TRBJ2-1,TRBV4-3,once,15,TRBD1,CASSQTGTGGNEQFF,TGCGCCAGCAGCCAAACCGGGACAGGGGGGAATGAGCAGTTCTTC
TRBJ2-7,TRBV28,-,14,TRBD2,CASSSLAGVYEQYF,TGTGCCAGCAGTTCCCTAGCGGGAGTTTACGAGCAGTACTTC
TRBJ2-3,TRBV15,-,15,-,CATSFSGDSTDTQYF,TGTGCCACCAGCTTCTCGGGGGATAGCACAGATACGCAGTATTTT